The T cell receptor (beta chain) described here comes from a study of human T cells and chemical hapten exposure. As for the study in general: Mostly female, the patients presented with alopecia areata, totalis or universalis. TCR yield per sample varied, mainly due to pooled library volumes.

This clonotype was observed at least ten times. This CDR3 has 13 residues. The ends were cut back, 6 bases at V and 3 bases at J, with 11 bases in the middle. Per the germline V gene, CDR1 is KGHSH and CDR2 is LQKENI. Specified time point: patch test 1, 2 weeks after DPC sensitization. Treatment described: therapeutic diphenylcyclopropenone sensitization with weekly scalp DPC. From the RACE reads, TCRdb called clonotypes with MiXCR, one entry per CDR3 protein. The sample lists about 380,000 distinct CDR3 sequences, more than 4.5% occurring once. The chain carries TRBV18 and TRBJ2-5; D gene uncertain. The specimen was whole blood, collected in connection with sensitization to the hapten diphenylcyclopropenone (DPC). The TCR comes from a woman aged 45 to 65 with alopecia areata. Some clones in this sample may be carry-over from other donors' samples. The CDR3 region is CASSARSEETQYF. In nucleotides, the CDR3 is TGTGCCAGCTCGGCTAGGTCTGAAGAGACCCAGTACTTC.